The 14 T cell receptor beta chains given below trace back to one sample, sequenced in a study of neurological immune-mediated disorders. TCRdb re-derived calls from the 5' RACE reads in MiXCR, one entry per CDR3 protein. The top ten hold around 1.8% of the sample, which has tens of thousands of distinct CDR3 sequences, about a tenth seen once. The sample was PBMCs. Receptors originate from a man aged 35-49 years in good health.

V and J are TRBV19 and TRBJ2-5, with 15 nucleotides matching TRBD2. The V segment lost 3 bases and the J segment 2 bases; nucleotides outside the gene matches: 1. The CDR3 totals 16 residues. The germline V gene has CDR1 LNHDA and CDR2 SQIVND (reference sequence). CDR3 amino acids: CASSMGLAGGQETQYF. The CDR3 DNA is TGTGCCAGTAGTATGGGACTAGCGGGGGGACAAGAGACCCAGTACTTC.

Ten or more counts support this clonotype. The genes are TRBV3-1 and TRBJ1-6; no clear D gene. CDR1 is LGHDT, CDR2 YNNKEL, per germline (reference sequence). The CDR3 has 15 residues. Trimming pared 4 bases from V and 3 bases from J, leaving 10 bases between. Here the CDR3 reads CASSRQVNYNSPLHF. The CDR3 nucleotides read TGTGCCAGCAGCCGCCAGGTCAACTATAATTCACCCCTCCACTTT.

This clonotype was counted many times. The chain carries TRBV11-2 and TRBJ2-1, with TRBD2 matching over 7 bases. Germline V gives CDR1 SGHAT, CDR2 FQNNGV. This CDR3 region has 15 residues. J was trimmed by 7 bases and V by 1 base; bases with no gene match: 7. CDR3 bases: TGTGCCAGCAGCTTAGCTGGCGGGAGAGTTAATGAGCAGTTCTTC. Translating it yields CASSLAGGRVNEQFF.

The rearrangement uses TRBV5-1 and TRBJ2-7; the D gene is possibly TRBD2 (7 bases). The length of the CDR3 is 15 residues. Trimming shortened V by 4 bases and J by 3 bases, and 17 bases separated the two germline ends. CDR1 and CDR2 from the germline V gene are SGHRS and YFSETQ. The CDR3 coding sequence is TGCGCCAGCAGCCCCCTTGGGGGCGGGAGCTACGAGCAGTACTTC. Its translation is CASSPLGGGSYEQYF.

This clonotype was seen ten or more times. The chain recombines TRBV11-2 with TRBJ2-3; D not certain. V lost 5 bases to trimming and J lost 6 bases, with 9 bases between them. CDR1 is SGHAT and CDR2 is FQNNGV in the germline V gene. The CDR3 has 12 residues. The CDR3 nucleotides are TGTGCCAGCAGCAAGATAGTGGATACGCAGTATTTT. Residues: CASSKIVDTQYF.

The V and J genes are TRBV18 and TRBJ2-5; no clear D gene. Looked up from germline, CDR1 is KGHSH and CDR2 is LQKENI. The CDR3 contains 13 residues. The V end lost 8 bases, the J end lost 5 bases, and 15 bases lay between the germline ends. For the CDR3, the DNA is TGTGCCAGCACAAGCTCAATAAGGGAGACCCAGTACTTC. Translating gives CASTSSIRETQYF.

At least ten counts were recorded for this clonotype. The chain employs TRBV7-9 and TRBJ1-2, with TRBD1 identical over 7 bases. This CDR3 region has 16 residues. In germline, CDR1 is SEHNR, CDR2 FQNEAQ (reference sequence). The trim removed 5 bases at V and 6 bases at J, leaving 15 bases unmatched. As DNA, the CDR3 is TGTGCCAGCAGCCCCCAGGGGGTCTTCGGGTCGGATGGCTACACCTTC. Amino acids: CASSPQGVFGSDGYTF.

At least ten counts were recorded for this clonotype. The rearrangement uses TRBV29-1 and TRBJ1-2, with D perhaps TRBD1 (6 bases). Looked up from germline, CDR1 is SQVTM and CDR2 is ANQGSEA. Trimming removed 3 bases from V and 8 bases from J, with 19 bases in between. This CDR3 comprises 14 residues. DNA of the CDR3: TGCAGCGTTGAGCGGGGCCAAAGGAGGGGGGGCTACACCTTC. This encodes CSVERGQRRGGYTF.

This clonotype was observed many times. V is TRBV9 and J is TRBJ2-1; TRBD2 matches at 10 bases. Germline loops: CDR1 SGDLS, CDR2 YYNGEE. V gave up 7 bases and J gave up 9 bases; unmatched junction bases: 7. The CDR3 spans 13 residues. The chain's CDR3 is CASSVTSGIEQFF. In DNA form, the CDR3 reads TGTGCCAGCTCGGTAACTAGCGGGATTGAGCAGTTCTTC.

This clonotype occurred many times. The rearrangement joins TRBV20-1 to TRBJ2-1; TRBD1 matches 7 bases. The trim removed 6 bases at V and 0 bases at J, leaving 5 bases unmatched. CDR3 length: 14 amino acids. Germline V gives CDR1 DFQATT, CDR2 SNEGSKA (reference sequence). The CDR3 DNA reads as TGCAGTGCATCAGGGGGTAGCTCCTACAATGAGCAGTTCTTC. Protein sequence: CSASGGSSYNEQFF.

This clonotype showed up many times. The V and J genes are TRBV20-1 and TRBJ2-2; D is possibly TRBD1 (6 bases). Per germline, CDR1 DFQATT and CDR2 SNEGSKA (reference sequence). The CDR3 covers 15 residues. V shed 2 bases and J shed 0 bases, with 10 bases lying between them. CDR3 nucleotides: TGCAGTGCTAGACCAGGGGCCTCGAACACCGGGGAGCTGTTTTTT. Translated, it gives CSARPGASNTGELFF.

This clonotype was counted ten times or more. This rearrangement joins TRBV7-6 to TRBJ1-5, with 9 bases lining up with TRBD1. The CDR3 is 15 residues long. Losses at the gene ends were 5 bases for V and 2 bases for J; bases not matched to a gene: 4. In germline, CDR1 is SGHVS, CDR2 FNYEAQ. The CDR3 nucleotides read TGTGCCAGCAGCCCGGGACAGGGCGGCAATCAGCCCCAGCATTTT. It yields the protein CASSPGQGGNQPQHF. The full variable domain, its missing parts supplied by reference TRBV7-6 and TRBJ1-5, is GAGVSQSPRYKVTKRGQDVALRCDPISGHVSLYWYRQALGQGPEFLTYFNYEAQQDKSGLPNDRFSAERPEGSISTLTIQRTEQRDSAMYRCASSPGQGGNQPQHFGDGTRLSIL.

This chain connects TRBV5-6 to TRBJ2-7; 12 bases are shared with TRBD2. In germline, CDR1 is SGHDT, CDR2 YYEEEE. After removal of 4 bases from V and 10 bases from J, the junction contained 6 bases not matched to a gene. The CDR3 has 13 residues. The CDR3 loop is CASSPPSGGAQYF. In DNA form, the CDR3 reads TGTGCCAGCAGCCCCCCTAGCGGGGGGGCCCAGTACTTC.

This chain uses TRBV29-1 with TRBJ2-1, with 7 bases identical to TRBD1. Trimming removed 7 bases from V and 9 bases from J; junction bases left unmatched: 6. CDR3 length: 11 residues. CDR1 is SQVTM, CDR2 ANQGSEA, per germline. CDR3 residues: CSGTTGREQFF. CDR3 sequence (DNA): TGCAGCGGGACGACAGGGCGTGAGCAGTTCTTC.